The T cell receptor beta chain under discussion was sequenced for a study of T cells in Graves' hyperthyroidism and ophthalmopathy (dated by TCRdb to between 2018 and 2021). Background on the whole study: Peripheral blood was sampled at the time of initial diagnosis, prior to any treatment. According to the paper, TCR Vbeta CDR3 sequencing was carried out on approximately 140 peripheral blood samples, which came from fewer than 50 ophthalmopathy, under 85 hyperthyroidism and roughly 17 progressor patients. For training and testing, the approximately 97 patients in the discovery cohort were randomly divided in a 7:3 ratio. In addition, the study compared T-cell repertoires in thyroid tissue and in blood from roughly six Graves' hyperthyroidism patients. After sampling, hyperthyroidism patients received methimazole starting at 30 mg daily, and ophthalmopathy patients received high-dose intravenous methylprednisolone. To identify distinguishing TCR V-J signatures, a discovery cohort of about 100 patients was used, comprising 40 to 45 with Graves' ophthalmopathy and approximately 58 with stable Graves' hyperthyroidism. Whether ophthalmopathy could be predicted prospectively was tested in an independent validation cohort made up of under 20 hyperthyroidism patients plus 17 patients who later progressed to ophthalmopathy. Beyond this particular receptor, the publication reports: Most expanded thyroid clonotypes (frequency above 0.001) were also found in blood, which suggests that blood repertoires may mirror thyroid immune responses. Sample size was not statistically predetermined, and investigators were not blinded to group allocation. In cross-validation, a model built on a 13 V-J signature told ophthalmopathy apart from stable hyperthyroidism with less than 90% sensitivity and approximately 84% specificity, and in testing the same model reached 80%/75%. In validation, the model predicted progression to ophthalmopathy with approximately 70% sensitivity and 72% to 85% specificity, a median of 6.5 months before onset.

Stable Graves' hyperthyroidism was defined as no progression to ophthalmopathy during 18 months of follow-up. The hyperthyroidism patients were between 18 and 65 years old and newly diagnosed, with a disease duration of less than 2 months. Exclusion was applied to patients with uncontrolled infections, other autoimmune diseases, pregnancy or lactation. Diagnoses were established on the basis of clinical symptoms, serum thyroxine and TRAb, thyroid ultrasound, and orbital computed tomography. PBMCs were separated from roughly 10 ml of fresh peripheral blood using Ficoll-Paque density gradient centrifugation. Total RNA was extracted using Trizol reagent, and RNA quality was assessed on an Agilent 2100 Bioanalyzer. This clonotype showed up many times. This clone's antigen is unknown. No base quality values were provided; no much bigger clone lies one nucleotide off. TCR beta CDR3 regions were amplified from RNA transcripts. The first round of RT-PCR for the TCR CDR3 was performed with the HTBI primer set and the Qiagen OneStep RT-PCR kit. Libraries were constructed in a second round of multiplex PCR, after which size selection and purification were performed. The libraries were sequenced on an Illumina HiSeq2000 using paired-end 100 bp reads. Processing in the source paper ran as follows. Raw data were processed with SOAPnuke, discarding reads with adapters, uncalled bases, mean Phred below 15, or no exact constant-primer or identifier match. High-quality paired reads were merged with COPE v1.2.5, and unique nucleotide sequences were defined as clonotypes. MiTCR v1.1 was used to align clonotypes to the IMGT TRBV, TRBD and TRBJ reference segments. Analysis was restricted to V-J combinations with a frequency above 0.0001, which covered 98% to 99.2% of repertoires. The TCS score was defined as the ratio of F50 (clonal expansion) to E x V (chaos), calculated using BLOSUM62-based TCRdist between CDR3 peptides within each V-J. Welch's t-statistics and random forest reduced 450 to 600 V-J features to fewer than 15, which were used in a naive Bayes classifier (R e1071). TCRdb's own reprocessing of the public reads used fastp at Q25 and MiXCR and kept productive beta chains. Rows with a matching CDR3 protein are joined into one entry that keeps the most common DNA and genes. These V and J calls originate from TCRdb's pipeline instead of the authors' own analysis. Present in this sample are 380,000 or so distinct CDR3 sequences, under 20% of which were seen just once. The top ten constitute approximately 4% of the sample.

The TCR originated in a woman aged 18 to 35 with Graves' hyperthyroidism. Sample: blood.

The CDR3 amino acid sequence is: CASIPGGAEAFF. The sequence in DNA is TGTGCCAGCATCCCGGGAGGGGCCGAAGCTTTCTTT. The sequence links TRBV2 to TRBJ1-1, and perhaps TRBD1 as D gene, on 5 matching bases. Spanning cysteine to phenylalanine, the CDR3 consists of 12 amino acids. Of all the DNA, just the CDR3 is kept, 36 bases in frame from base 1. As encoded in the germline V gene, CDR1 is SNHLY while CDR2 is FYNNEI. V is cut by 7 bases and J by 8 bases, and the space between the germline ends is 14 bases.